This T cell receptor beta chain comes out of a study of blood T cell repertoires in COVID-19. The overall study: The United States, Italy and Spain were the sources of the acute and convalescent COVID-19 samples. In each case, the material was cDNA or gDNA derived from T cells, B-cell-depleted T cells, or PBMCs.

Original methodology: Amplification of reference gene primers provided the estimated nucleated cell counts. This table comes from immunoSEQ multiplex PCR, and its TCRdb copy is limited to in-frame clones, with some not included. V, J and clone size reflect that table, while D and trimming were determined from the DNA. The repertoire consists of approximately 35,000 clones, with around 84% occurring once and the leading ten covering 30% to 40%. Trimming removed 8 bases from V and 5 bases from J, with 18 bases in between. The germline gives CDR1 MGHDK, CDR2 SYGVNS. The CDR3 totals 14 residues. Sequenced: peripheral blood. The receptor was isolated from a man at least 80 years old with acute or convalescent COVID-19. The chain has TRBV25-1 and TRBJ2-5, with D possibly TRBD1 on 5 matching bases. In DNA form, the CDR3 reads TGTGCCAGCCGAGAGACAGTTATCCCTGAGACCCAGTACTTC. It codes for CASRETVIPETQYF.